The clone carrying this T cell receptor beta chain was counted many times. The antigen remains undetermined. These data come from a study of neurological immune-mediated disorders. Study results and limitations: Multiple sclerosis patients had less TCR clonal expansion than even healthy controls, unlike HTLV-1-associated myelopathy. The repertoires of 18 of 34 multiple sclerosis patients fell into one related-CDR3 cluster (a possible signature) under phylogenetic grouping. The multiple sclerosis repertoire cluster was not associated with any clinical or MRI feature.

Synthesis of cDNA was accomplished via 5'RACE employing 10-nucleotide random UMIs. TCRdb itself ran the 5' RACE reads through MiXCR, one entry per CDR3 protein. The data hold 45,000 or so distinct CDR3 sequences, with 3% to 3.5% observed a single time. V lost 6 bases and J 0 bases, leaving 12 bases between the germline ends. CDR1 and CDR2 from the germline V gene are DFQATT and SNEGSKA (reference sequence). The CDR3 loop spans 14 amino acids. The J gene is TRBJ2-1, the V gene TRBV20-1, with D hard to call. The sequence derives from a woman in her fifties or sixties with multiple sclerosis. The sample comprised PBMCs. CDR3 loop: CSAGLRRSYNEQFF. Written as DNA, the CDR3 is TGCAGTGCAGGGTTAAGGCGCTCCTACAATGAGCAGTTCTTC.